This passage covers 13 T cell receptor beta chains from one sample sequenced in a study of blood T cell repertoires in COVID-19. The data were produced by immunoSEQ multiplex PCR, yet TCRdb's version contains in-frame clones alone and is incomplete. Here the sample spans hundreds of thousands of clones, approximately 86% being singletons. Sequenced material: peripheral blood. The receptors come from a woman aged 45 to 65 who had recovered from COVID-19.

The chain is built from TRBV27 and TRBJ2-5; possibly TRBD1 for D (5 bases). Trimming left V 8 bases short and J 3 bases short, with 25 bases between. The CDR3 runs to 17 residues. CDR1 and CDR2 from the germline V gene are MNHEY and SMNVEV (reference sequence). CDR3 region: CASGSRTGVYTEETQYF. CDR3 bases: TGTGCCAGCGGCTCCAGAACAGGCGTATATACCGAAGAGACCCAGTACTTC.

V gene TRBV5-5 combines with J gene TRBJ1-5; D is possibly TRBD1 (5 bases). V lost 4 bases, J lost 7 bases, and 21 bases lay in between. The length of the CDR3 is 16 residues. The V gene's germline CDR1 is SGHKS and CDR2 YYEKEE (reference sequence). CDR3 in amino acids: CASSRGGAPPGQPQHF. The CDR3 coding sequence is TGTGCCAGCAGCCGGGGAGGGGCGCCCCCAGGACAGCCCCAGCATTTT.

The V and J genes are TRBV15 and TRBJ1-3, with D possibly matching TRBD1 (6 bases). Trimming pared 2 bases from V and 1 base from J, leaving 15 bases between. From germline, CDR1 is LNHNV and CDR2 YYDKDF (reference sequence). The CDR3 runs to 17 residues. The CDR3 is CATSRPRGGTSGNTIYF. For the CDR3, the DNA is TGTGCCACCAGCAGACCCCGTGGGGGCACATCTGGAAACACCATATATTTT.

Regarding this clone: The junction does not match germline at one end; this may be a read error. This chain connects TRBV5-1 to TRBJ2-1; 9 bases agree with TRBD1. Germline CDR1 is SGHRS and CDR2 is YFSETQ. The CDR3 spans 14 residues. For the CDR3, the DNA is TGCGCCAGCACCTTGACAGGGGGTGGGAATGAGCAGTTCTTC. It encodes CASTLTGGGNEQFF.

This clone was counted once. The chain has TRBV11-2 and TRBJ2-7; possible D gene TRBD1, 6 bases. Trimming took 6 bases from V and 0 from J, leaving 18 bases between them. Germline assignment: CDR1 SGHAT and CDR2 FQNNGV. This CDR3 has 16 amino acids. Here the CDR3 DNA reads TGTGCCAGCAGGCCCCGGCAGGGGACATTCTCCTACGAGCAGTACTTC. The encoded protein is CASRPRQGTFSYEQYF.

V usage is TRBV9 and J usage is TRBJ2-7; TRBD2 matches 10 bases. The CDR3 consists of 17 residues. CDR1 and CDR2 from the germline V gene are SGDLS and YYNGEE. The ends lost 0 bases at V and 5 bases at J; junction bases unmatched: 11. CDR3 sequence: CASSVASGGAMRDEQYF. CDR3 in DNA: TGTGCCAGCAGCGTAGCCAGCGGGGGGGCCATGAGAGACGAGCAGTACTTC.

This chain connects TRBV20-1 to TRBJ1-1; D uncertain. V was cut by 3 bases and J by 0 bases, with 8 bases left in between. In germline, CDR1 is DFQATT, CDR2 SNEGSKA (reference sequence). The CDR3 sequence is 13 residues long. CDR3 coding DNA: TGCAGTGCTAGTGCAGGCTTGAACACTGAAGCTTTCTTT. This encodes CSASAGLNTEAFF.

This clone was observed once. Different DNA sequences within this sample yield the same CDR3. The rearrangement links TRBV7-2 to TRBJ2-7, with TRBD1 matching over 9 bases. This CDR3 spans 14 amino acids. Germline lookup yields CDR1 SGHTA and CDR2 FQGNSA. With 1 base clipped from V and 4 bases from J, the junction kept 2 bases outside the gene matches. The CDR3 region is CASSLGQGVYEQYF. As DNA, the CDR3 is TGTGCCAGCAGCTTAGGACAGGGGGTTTACGAGCAGTACTTC.

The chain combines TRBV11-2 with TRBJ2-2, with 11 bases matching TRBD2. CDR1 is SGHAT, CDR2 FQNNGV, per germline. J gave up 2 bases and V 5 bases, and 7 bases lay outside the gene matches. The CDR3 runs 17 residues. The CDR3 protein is CASSKAGTSGNTGELFF. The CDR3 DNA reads TGTGCCAGCAGCAAAGCCGGGACTAGCGGTAACACCGGGGAGCTGTTTTTT.

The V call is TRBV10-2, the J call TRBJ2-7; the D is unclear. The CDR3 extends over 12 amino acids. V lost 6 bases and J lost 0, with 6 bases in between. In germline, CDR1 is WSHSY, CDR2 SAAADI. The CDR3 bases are TGCGCCAGCAGCCAAGCCTCCTACGAGCAGTACTTC. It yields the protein CASSQASYEQYF.

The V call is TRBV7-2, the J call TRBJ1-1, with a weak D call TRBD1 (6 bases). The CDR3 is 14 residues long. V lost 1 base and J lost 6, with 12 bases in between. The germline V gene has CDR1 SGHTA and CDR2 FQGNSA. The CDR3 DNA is TGTGCCAGCAGCTTAGTGTCAGGGGATGCTGAAGCTTTCTTT. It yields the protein CASSLVSGDAEAFF.

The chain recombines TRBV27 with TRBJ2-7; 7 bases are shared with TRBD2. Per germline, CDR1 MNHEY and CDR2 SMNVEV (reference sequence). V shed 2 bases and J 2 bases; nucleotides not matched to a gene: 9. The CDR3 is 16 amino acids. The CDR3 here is CASSLVAGTSTYEQYF. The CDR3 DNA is TGTGCCAGCAGTTTAGTAGCGGGCACATCAACCTACGAGCAGTACTTC.

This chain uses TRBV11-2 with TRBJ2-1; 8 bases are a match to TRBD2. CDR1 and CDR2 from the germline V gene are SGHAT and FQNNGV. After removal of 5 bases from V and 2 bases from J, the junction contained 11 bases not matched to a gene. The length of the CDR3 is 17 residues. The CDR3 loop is CASSRKGGSGTYNEQFF. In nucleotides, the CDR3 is TGTGCCAGCAGCCGAAAAGGAGGTAGCGGGACCTACAATGAGCAGTTCTTC.